The 17 T cell receptor beta chains reported below all come from one sample, sequenced in a study of low-dose radiotherapy and immunotherapy resistance in tumors. The sample's time point: before trial treatment. Both TCRalpha and TCRbeta chains were reverse transcribed with V-gene-specific primers. Over about 19 PCR cycles, TCRs were amplified from a constant-region primer and V-primer adapter. TCRdb re-derived calls from the reads in MiXCR, one entry per CDR3 protein. The sample comprises nearly 95,000 distinct CDR3 sequences, more than 8.5% of which are singletons, and more than 0.85% rests with the top ten. The sequences come from PBMCs, collected before treatment. Receptor source: a male donor with prostate cancer.

In this sample, this clonotype turned up many times. The chain recombines TRBV4-2 with TRBJ2-7; no definite D call. Germline CDR1 and CDR2: LGHNA and YNFKEQ. Trimming removed 3 bases at V and 9 bases at J, with 15 bases between. This CDR3 comprises 13 residues. The CDR3 DNA follows: TGTGCCAGCAGCCAGGAAGGAGAGTCGCCGCAGTACTTC. This encodes CASSQEGESPQYF.

The J gene is TRBJ1-1, the V gene TRBV19; no clear D. Deletions cut 7 bases from V and 4 bases from J, with 19 bases between. Germline CDR1 and CDR2: LNHDA and SQIVND (reference sequence). The CDR3 length is 15 residues. The CDR3 reads CASIYRSAGGTEAFF. The CDR3 nucleotides are TGTGCCAGTATTTATAGATCGGCGGGTGGCACTGAAGCTTTCTTT.

There are many counts of this clonotype. This chain uses TRBV3-1 with TRBJ2-1; 9 bases fit TRBD2. The junction had 7 bases not matched to a gene; V was cut back by 4 bases and J by 9 bases. The CDR3 length is 14 residues. CDR1 is LGHDT and CDR2 is YNNKEL in the germline V gene (reference sequence). The CDR3 nucleotides are TGTGCCAGCAGCCCTGACAGCGGGGGGATTGAGCAGTTCTTC. Translated: CASSPDSGGIEQFF.

Notes on this clonotype: Given a far larger clone just one base away, this is likely a sequencing read error. The chain links TRBV28 to TRBJ2-1; possible D gene TRBD1, 6 bases. The CDR3 runs to 15 residues. Trimming pared 2 bases from V and 13 bases from J, leaving 21 bases between. Germline CDR1 and CDR2: MDHEN and SYDVKM. CDR3 coding DNA: TGTGCCAGCAGTTTAGAGGGACATCTACAAGAGACCCAGTTCTTC. It specifies CASSLEGHLQETQFF.

This clonotype was picked up many times. The genes are TRBV20-1 and TRBJ2-3; D is unclear. Trimming took off 6 bases at V and 0 bases at J, with 10 bases between the two ends. The CDR3 length is 13 residues. From germline, CDR1 is DFQATT and CDR2 SNEGSKA (reference sequence). CDR3 coding DNA: TGCAGTGCAAAGTCCCCTAGCACAGATACGCAGTATTTT. Amino acid sequence: CSAKSPSTDTQYF.

This clonotype was recorded many times. The chain carries TRBV12-5 and TRBJ2-7; D unresolved. This CDR3 region has 14 residues. The V gene lost 1 base and the J gene lost 0 bases, with 7 bases spanning the gap. Germline loops: CDR1 LGHNT, CDR2 FRNRAP. For the CDR3, the DNA is TGTGCTAGTGGTTTGGGTATTGGCTCCTACGAGCAGTACTTC. Translated, it gives CASGLGIGSYEQYF.

The chain recombines TRBV11-2 with TRBJ2-4, with D uncertain. CDR3 length: 15 amino acids. Germline CDR1 SGHAT, CDR2 FQNNGV. V was clipped by 5 bases and J by 0 bases, with 11 bases between them. The CDR3 region is CASSPGLLAKNIQYF. The CDR3 bases are TGTGCCAGCAGCCCCGGGCTACTAGCCAAAAACATTCAGTACTTC.

There are many counts of this clonotype. The V gene is TRBV7-3, the J gene TRBJ2-1; D is unclear. The V end lost 5 bases, the J end lost 4 bases, and 12 bases lay between the germline ends. Germline loops: CDR1 SGHTA, CDR2 FQGTGA. This CDR3 contains 14 residues. The CDR3 is CASSRVADYNEQFF. CDR3 bases: TGTGCCAGCAGCCGAGTAGCAGATTACAATGAGCAGTTCTTC.

In its sample, this clonotype was seen many times. The chain links TRBV19 to TRBJ2-2; D is unresolved. This CDR3 comprises 13 residues. V was trimmed by 5 bases and J by 4 bases, leaving 8 bases between them. Germline V CDR1 and CDR2: LNHDA, SQIVND (reference sequence). CDR3 region: CASSAAGTGELFF. CDR3 nucleotides: TGTGCCAGTAGTGCCGCTGGCACCGGGGAGCTGTTTTTT.

This clonotype has a count of ten or more. V gene TRBV6-1 combines with J gene TRBJ2-1, with 7 bases matching TRBD1. The CDR3 runs to 14 residues. Germline trimming cut 10 bases from V and 4 bases from J; bases unmatched to any gene: 10. Germline V gives CDR1 MNHNS, CDR2 SASEGT. CDR3 amino acids: CATLARGQYNEQFF. As DNA, the CDR3 is TGTGCCACTCTGGCGAGGGGGCAATACAATGAGCAGTTCTTC.

At least ten counts were recorded for this clonotype. J is TRBJ2-2 and V is TRBV7-8; D is unresolved. CDR1 and CDR2 from the germline V gene are SGHVS and FQNEAQ. This CDR3 spans 15 amino acids. V was shortened by 5 bases and J by 2 bases, with 12 bases between the two germline ends. CDR3 loop: CASSPLAANTGELFF. CDR3 DNA: TGTGCCAGCAGCCCCCTGGCGGCAAACACCGGGGAGCTGTTTTTT.

This clonotype was counted at least ten times. The chain uses TRBV4-1 and TRBJ2-5; 10 bases line up with TRBD2. The length of the CDR3 is 16 residues. CDR1 MGHRA and CDR2 YSYEKL come from the germline V gene. V shed 0 bases and J 4 bases; nucleotides not matched to a gene: 5. The DNA for the CDR3 is TGCGCCAGCAGCCAAGATCGCTCTAGCGGGAGAGAGACCCAGTACTTC. Translation gives CASSQDRSSGRETQYF.

This clonotype was seen many times. The CDR3 nucleotides read TGCAGTGCTAGGATTTCGGCGGGAGCGAACACCGGGGAGCTGTTTTTT. Its protein is CSARISAGANTGELFF. This chain connects TRBV20-1 to TRBJ2-2, with TRBD2 matching over 7 bases. The V gene end was trimmed by 3 bases and the J gene end by 0 bases; junction bases not matched to a gene: 7. Germline CDR1 DFQATT, CDR2 SNEGSKA (reference sequence). The length of the CDR3 is 16 residues.

In this sample, this clonotype turned up many times. The chain has TRBV20-1 and TRBJ2-1, with TRBD2 matching 10 bases. From germline, CDR1 is DFQATT and CDR2 SNEGSKA (reference sequence). The CDR3 is made up of 13 amino acids. The CDR3 bases are TGCGGAGCCGGGACTAGCGCTCCGAATGAGCAGTTCTTC. Protein sequence: CGAGTSAPNEQFF.

V usage is TRBV29-1 and J usage is TRBJ2-7; D not certain. Germline loops: CDR1 SQVTM, CDR2 ANQGSEA. The CDR3 contains 11 residues. V was pared by 7 bases and J by 3 bases, with 10 bases between. This CDR3 reads CSARPNYEQYF. CDR3 nucleotide sequence: TGCAGCGCCCGTCCGAACTACGAGCAGTACTTC.

This clonotype is a singleton in its sample. The V call is TRBV19, the J call TRBJ1-6; no firm D call. The V end lost 5 bases, the J end lost 0 bases, and 5 bases lay between the germline ends. Germline V gene data show CDR1 as LNHDA and CDR2 as SQIVND (reference sequence). CDR3 size: 14 residues. The CDR3 region is CASSEDSYNSPLHF. In nucleotides, the CDR3 is TGTGCCAGTAGTGAGGACTCCTATAATTCACCCCTCCACTTT.

By proportion, this clonotype is medium-sized. The chain couples TRBV5-6 to TRBJ2-5; 7 bases line up with TRBD1. The CDR3 runs 14 residues. Germline V gene lookup returns CDR1 SGHDT and CDR2 YYEEEE. The trim removed 5 bases at V and 6 bases at J, leaving 10 bases unmatched. The CDR3, as DNA: TGTGCCAGCAGAAACGAGGGCAGGGGGAAGACCCAGTACTTC. This sequence encodes CASRNEGRGKTQYF.